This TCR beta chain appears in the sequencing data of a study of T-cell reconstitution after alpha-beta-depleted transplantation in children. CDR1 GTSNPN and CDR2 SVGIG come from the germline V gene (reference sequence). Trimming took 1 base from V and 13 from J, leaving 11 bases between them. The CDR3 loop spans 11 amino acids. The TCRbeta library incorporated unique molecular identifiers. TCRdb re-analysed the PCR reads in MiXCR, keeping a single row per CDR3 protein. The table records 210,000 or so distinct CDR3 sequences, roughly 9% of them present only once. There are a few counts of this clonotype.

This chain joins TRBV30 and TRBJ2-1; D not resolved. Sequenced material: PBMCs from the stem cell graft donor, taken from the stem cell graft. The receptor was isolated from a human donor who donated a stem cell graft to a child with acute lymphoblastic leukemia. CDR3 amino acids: CAWSANAVQFF. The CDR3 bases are TGTGCCTGGAGTGCCAACGCAGTTCAGTTCTTC.